These T cell receptor beta chains were read from a single sample in a study of beta chain features in type 1 diabetes. Sequencing used immunoSEQ multiplex PCR; TCRdb keeps in-frame clones, though not all of them. The sample has fewer than 900,000 clones; roughly 16% are singletons. The sample was naive CD4+ T cells from blood. The source is a woman between 18 and 29 years old in good health. The CDR3 runs from the conserved cysteine through the conserved F or W. Fields, in order: clone size, D gene, V gene, J gene, CDR3 DNA, CDR3 protein. A D gene is named only where the DNA matches it firmly. Size is omitted from some rows. Given values are once, few, many or a class for expanded clones.

few,.,TRBV28,TRBJ2-7,TGTGCCAGCAGTTTAGGAGGGGGTGACTACGAGCAGTACTTC,CASSLGGGDYEQYF
.,.,TRBV28,TRBJ1-1,TGTGCCAGCAGTTTATACAGGGACAACACTGAAGCTTTCTTT,CASSLYRDNTEAFF
few,TRBD1,TRBV7-3,TRBJ2-2,TGTGCCAGCAGCCCCAGGGGGTTGGACACCGGGGAGCTGTTTTTT,CASSPRGLDTGELFF
.,.,TRBV18,TRBJ2-1,TGTGCCAGCTCCCCCTTTGAGGGGATCGACAATGAGCAGTTCTTC,CASSPFEGIDNEQFF
few,TRBD2,TRBV19,TRBJ2-1,TGTGCCAGTAGTGGTCTAGCGGGTCTGGATGAGCAGTTCTTC,CASSGLAGLDEQFF
.,.,TRBV21-1,TRBJ2-7,TGTGCCAGCAGCATAATCCCAGGGGGCTCTGGAAACGAGCAGTACTTC,CASSIIPGGSGNEQYF
.,TRBD1,TRBV5-4,TRBJ1-4,TGTGCCAGCAGCAGCGGGACAGCCGCAACTAATGAAAAACTGTTTTTT,CASSSGTAATNEKLFF
few,TRBD1,TRBV28,TRBJ1-5,TGTGCCAGCGGGACAGGGCAAAGGCCCCAGCATTTT,CASGTGQRPQHF
few,TRBD2,TRBV7-9,TRBJ2-3,TGTGCCAGCTCGGGACTAGCGGGGGAGTATTTT,CASSGLAGEYF
once,.,TRBV28,TRBJ2-7,TGTGCCAGCAGTTCCGGGACCCACTCCTACGAGCAGTACTTC,CASSSGTHSYEQYF
.,TRBD1,TRBV5-1,TRBJ1-1,TGCGCCAGCAGCTTGGGCCATACAGGGGGCACTGAAGCTTTCTTT,CASSLGHTGGTEAFF
.,.,TRBV9,TRBJ2-2,TGTGCCAGCACCCAGGGACTGCCCACCGGGGAGCTGTTTTTT,CASTQGLPTGELFF
few,TRBD2,TRBV7-6,TRBJ2-5,TGTGCCAGCAGCTCCACCCGAATAGCGGGAGGACGGGAGACCCAGTACTTC,CASSSTRIAGGRETQYF